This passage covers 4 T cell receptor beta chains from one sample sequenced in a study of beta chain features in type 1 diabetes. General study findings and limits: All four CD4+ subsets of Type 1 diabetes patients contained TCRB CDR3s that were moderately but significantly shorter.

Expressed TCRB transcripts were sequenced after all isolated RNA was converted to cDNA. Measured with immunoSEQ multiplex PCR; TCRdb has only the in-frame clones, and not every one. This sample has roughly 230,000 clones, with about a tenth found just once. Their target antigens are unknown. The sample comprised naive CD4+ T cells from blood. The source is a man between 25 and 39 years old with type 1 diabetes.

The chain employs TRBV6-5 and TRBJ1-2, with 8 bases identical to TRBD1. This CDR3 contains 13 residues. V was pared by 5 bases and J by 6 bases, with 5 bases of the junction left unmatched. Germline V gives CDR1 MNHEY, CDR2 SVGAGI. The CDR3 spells CASSRTGRNGYTF. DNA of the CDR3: TGTGCCAGCAGTCGGACAGGGAGGAATGGCTACACCTTC.

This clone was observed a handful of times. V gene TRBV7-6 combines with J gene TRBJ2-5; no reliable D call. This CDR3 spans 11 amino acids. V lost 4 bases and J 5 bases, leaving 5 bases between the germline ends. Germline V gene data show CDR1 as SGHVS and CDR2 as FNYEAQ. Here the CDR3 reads CASSSSETQYF. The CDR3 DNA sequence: TGTGCCAGCAGCTCGAGTGAGACCCAGTACTTC. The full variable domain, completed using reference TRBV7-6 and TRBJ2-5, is GAGVSQSPRYKVTKRGQDVALRCDPISGHVSLYWYRQALGQGPEFLTYFNYEAQQDKSGLPNDRFSAERPEGSISTLTIQRTEQRDSAMYRCASSSSETQYFGPGTRLLVL.

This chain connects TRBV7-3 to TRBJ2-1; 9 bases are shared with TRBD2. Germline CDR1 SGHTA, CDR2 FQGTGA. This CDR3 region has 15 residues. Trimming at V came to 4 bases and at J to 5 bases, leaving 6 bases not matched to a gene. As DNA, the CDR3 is TGTGCCAGCAGCTCCAGCGGGGGGTCAAACAATGAGCAGTTCTTC. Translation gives CASSSSGGSNNEQFF.

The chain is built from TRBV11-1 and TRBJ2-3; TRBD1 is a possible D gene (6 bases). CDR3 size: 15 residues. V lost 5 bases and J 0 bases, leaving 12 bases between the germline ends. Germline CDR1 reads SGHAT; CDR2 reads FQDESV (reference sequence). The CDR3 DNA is TGTGCCAGCAGCATCTCACAGGGTAGCACAGATACGCAGTATTTT. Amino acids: CASSISQGSTDTQYF.